The 18 T cell receptor beta chains below come from one sample, sequenced in a study of early T cells in non-severe SARS-CoV-2 infection. TCRdb reanalysed the 5' RACE reads using MiXCR and keeps one entry per CDR3 protein. The table lists about 26,000 distinct CDR3 sequences, 4% to 4.5% of them singletons. Sequencing used whole blood. These receptors all come from an adult who was a healthcare worker with PCR-confirmed SARS-CoV-2 infection or an uninfected control (not recorded which).

This clonotype was detected ten times or more. The rearrangement links TRBV11-2 to TRBJ2-2; 7 bases line up with TRBD1. Looked up from germline, CDR1 is SGHAT and CDR2 is FQNNGV. This CDR3 is 11 amino acids long. The ends lost 9 bases at V and 8 bases at J; junction bases unmatched: 3. The DNA for the CDR3 is TGTGCCAGTAGGGGGCCTGGGGAGCTGTTTTTT. Translation gives CASRGPGELFF. Combining the CDR3 with reference TRBV11-2 and TRBJ2-2 gives the whole variable domain EAGVAQSPRYKIIEKRQSVAFWCNPISGHATLYWYQQILGQGPKLLIQFQNNGVVDDSQLPKDRFSAERLKGVDSTLKIQPAKLEDSAVYLCASRGPGELFFGEGSRLTVL.

Ten or more counts support this clonotype. This chain uses TRBV7-6 with TRBJ2-1; possibly TRBD2 for D (6 bases). Germline CDR1 reads SGHVS; CDR2 reads FNYEAQ. This CDR3 region has 15 residues. V gave up 5 bases and J gave up 9 bases, with 20 bases separating them. The CDR3 DNA follows: TGTGCCAGCAGCCCCGGGACTCACTTCGACAGTGAGCAGTTCTTC. Encoded protein: CASSPGTHFDSEQFF.

This clonotype has a count of ten or more. The gene calls are TRBV6-7 and TRBJ2-2; D unresolved. TRBV6-7 is reported as an ORF; its role is uncertain. The length of the CDR3 is 15 residues. V lost 0 bases, J lost 3 bases, and 8 bases lay in between. The CDR3 nucleotides are TGTGCCAGCAGTTACTCCAACACCTACACCGGGGAGCTGTTTTTT. This codes for CASSYSNTYTGELFF.

This clonotype was detected many times. The genes are TRBV2 and TRBJ2-5, with 10 bases lining up with TRBD1. The V and J ends lost 6 bases and 4 bases, in that order; junction bases with no gene match: 8. Germline CDR1 SNHLY, CDR2 FYNNEI. CDR3 length equals 15 residues. CDR3: CASRAGQGLRETQYF. In DNA, the CDR3 is TGTGCCAGCAGGGCGGGACAGGGGCTTCGAGAGACCCAGTACTTC.

The genes are TRBV7-8 and TRBJ1-5; D is unresolved. This CDR3 has 17 residues. Germline CDR1 reads SGHVS; CDR2 reads FQNEAQ. V shed 5 bases and J shed 0 bases, with 17 bases lying between them. CDR3 in DNA: TGTGCCAGCAGCCGTAGTCAGGCAGTTTATAGCAATCAGCCCCAGCATTTT. This codes for CASSRSQAVYSNQPQHF.

This clonotype was detected ten times or more. CDR3 region: CASSDPTGVSTEAFF. CDR3 nucleotides: TGCGCCAGCAGCGACCCGACAGGGGTAAGCACTGAAGCTTTCTTT. V is TRBV5-1 and J is TRBJ1-1; 8 bases are a match to TRBD1. The V segment lost 4 bases and the J segment 4 bases; nucleotides outside the gene matches: 9. The CDR3 has 15 residues. Germline assignment: CDR1 SGHRS and CDR2 YFSETQ.

This clonotype was seen repeatedly, ten times or more. The J gene is TRBJ2-3, the V gene TRBV9; D not certain. The CDR3 totals 13 residues. In germline, CDR1 is SGDLS, CDR2 YYNGEE. Trimming shortened V by 3 bases and J by 7 bases, and 12 bases separated the two germline ends. CDR3 amino acids: CASSGLHGNTQYF. The CDR3 DNA follows: TGTGCCAGCAGCGGGCTACATGGAAATACGCAGTATTTT.

This clonotype appeared many times. The chain combines TRBV9 with TRBJ1-2; 7 nucleotides agree with TRBD1. The germline CDR1 and CDR2 sequences are SGDLS and YYNGEE. This CDR3 has 13 residues. Unmatched junction bases numbered 4, after V lost 3 bases and J lost 5 bases. The CDR3 DNA follows: TGTGCCAGCAGCGCCGGGACAGAATATGGCTACACCTTC. It specifies CASSAGTEYGYTF.

This clonotype was detected many times. The chain carries TRBV7-2 and TRBJ2-1; 9 positions agree with TRBD1. Per germline, CDR1 SGHTA and CDR2 FQGNSA. V was clipped by 2 bases and J by 13 bases; unmatched bases: 18. The CDR3 totals 17 residues. The CDR3 loop reads CASSLTPQGAGGSKQFF. CDR3 DNA sequence: TGTGCCAGCAGCTTAACCCCACAGGGGGCGGGTGGTTCGAAACAGTTCTTC.

This clonotype was counted many times. The chain has TRBV20-1 and TRBJ1-1; D perhaps matches TRBD1 (6 bases). With 7 bases removed from V and 0 bases from J, the gap between germline ends came to 12 bases. The CDR3 runs to 13 residues. CDR1 DFQATT and CDR2 SNEGSKA come from the germline V gene (reference sequence). The CDR3 DNA reads as TGCAGTGTTGGGGGGCGGATGAACACTGAAGCTTTCTTT. This codes for CSVGGRMNTEAFF.

This chain connects TRBV5-1 to TRBJ2-7, with D possibly being TRBD1 (6 bases). Germline V gene data show CDR1 as SGHRS and CDR2 as YFSETQ. Trimming pared 0 bases from V and 2 bases from J, leaving 9 bases between. This CDR3 comprises 14 residues. CDR3: CASSLAKGAYEQYF. The DNA for the CDR3 is TGCGCCAGCAGCTTGGCCAAGGGGGCCTACGAGCAGTACTTC.

This clonotype has at least ten counts. V gene TRBV20-1 combines with J gene TRBJ2-7; 9 positions agree with TRBD1. V lost 3 bases, J lost 1 base, and 4 bases stayed unmatched. The CDR3 length is 14 residues. Germline CDR1 is DFQATT and CDR2 is SNEGSKA (reference sequence). The CDR3 DNA reads as TGCAGTGCTAGGGACAGGGGTTGGTCCTACGAGCAGTACTTC. Residues: CSARDRGWSYEQYF.

As to this clonotype: This may arise from a read error, as a much more abundant clone is one base away. The chain employs TRBV15 and TRBJ2-1; D unresolved. This CDR3 has 16 amino acids. Germline CDR1 LNHNV, CDR2 YYDKDF (reference sequence). The CDR3 is CATSPPRQASHNEQFF. CDR3 sequence (DNA): TGTGCCACCAGCCCGCCGAGGCAGGCCTCCCACAATGAGCAGTTCTTC.

This clonotype showed up many times. The J gene is TRBJ2-5, the V gene TRBV7-8; 7 bases line up with TRBD1. Germline loops: CDR1 SGHVS, CDR2 FQNEAQ. The CDR3 contains 15 residues. The V segment lost 1 base and the J segment 5 bases; nucleotides outside the gene matches: 7. Here the CDR3 reads CASSLEGQAGETQYF. The CDR3 coding sequence is TGTGCCAGCAGCTTAGAAGGACAGGCCGGGGAGACCCAGTACTTC.

This clonotype was seen repeatedly, ten times or more. The chain couples TRBV20-1 to TRBJ2-7; D unclear. The CDR3 has 14 amino acids. Per the germline V gene, CDR1 is DFQATT and CDR2 is SNEGSKA (reference sequence). Trimming stripped 2 bases from V and 0 bases from J, with 11 bases between. The CDR3 region is CSARLGLSSYEQYF. In DNA, the CDR3 is TGCAGTGCTAGATTGGGTCTGAGCTCCTACGAGCAGTACTTC.

The sample holds many counts of this clonotype. The chain combines TRBV12-3 or TRBV12-4 with TRBJ1-6; 10 bases are a match to TRBD1. V was pared by 5 bases and J by 9 bases, with 4 bases of the junction left unmatched. This CDR3 has 14 residues. CDR3 sequence (DNA): TGTGCCAGCAGTGCCGGGACAGGGGTTTCACCCCTCCACTTT. This encodes CASSAGTGVSPLHF.

In its sample, this clonotype was seen a few times. This sequence joins TRBV6-5 and TRBJ2-7; 11 nucleotides line up with TRBD1. The V gene end was trimmed by 6 bases and the J gene end by 5 bases; junction bases not matched to a gene: 9. Germline V gene sequence: CDR1 MNHEY, CDR2 SVGAGI. The CDR3 has 15 amino acids. The CDR3 DNA sequence: TGTGCCAGCAGGGTTATTGGACAGGGGGCCCACGAGCAGTACTTC. This sequence encodes CASRVIGQGAHEQYF.

This clonotype was observed at least ten times. This chain connects TRBV18 to TRBJ2-1; D may be TRBD1 or TRBD2 (5 bases each). Trimming left V 8 bases short and J 3 bases short, with 17 bases between. The CDR3 totals 15 residues. Germline CDR1 reads KGHSH; CDR2 reads LQKENI. This CDR3 reads CASTPRDGLYNEQFF. In nucleotides, the CDR3 is TGTGCCAGCACCCCACGGGACGGCCTCTACAATGAGCAGTTCTTC.